Below are 20 T cell receptor beta chains sequenced from a single sample in a study of post-analysis software for immune sequencing data. cDNA libraries of TCR beta carried unique molecular identifiers. TCRdb reanalysed the PCR reads using MiXCR and keeps one entry per CDR3 protein. The table records 160,000 or so distinct CDR3 sequences, 35% to 40% of them present only once. Specimen: blood, collected after autologous hematopoietic stem cell transplantation. These receptors came from a girl aged 5-17 years with multiple sclerosis.

Many counts were recorded for this clonotype. This chain links TRBV27 with TRBJ2-7; the match to TRBD2 covers 8 bases. V trimming: 6 bases; J trimming: 3 bases; junction bases outside the gene matches: 7. Germline values: CDR1 MNHEY, CDR2 SMNVEV (reference sequence). This CDR3 has 14 amino acids. The CDR3 nucleotides read TGTGCCAGCAGCCTATCTAGCGGGCTCTACGAGCAGTACTTC. It is translated as CASSLSSGLYEQYF.

The gene calls are TRBV20-1 and TRBJ2-7; the D gene could be TRBD1 or TRBD2 (5 bases each). Trimming pared 6 bases from V and 5 bases from J, leaving 17 bases between. Germline V lookup: CDR1 DFQATT, CDR2 SNEGSKA (reference sequence). This CDR3 comprises 13 residues. In nucleotides, the CDR3 is TGCAGTGCAGGGGCCGAGGGCGCGGACGAGCAGTACTTC. Encoded protein: CSAGAEGADEQYF.

The chain links TRBV28 to TRBJ2-3; D possibly uses TRBD1 or TRBD2 (6 bases each). V lost 9 bases and J lost 2, with 15 bases in between. CDR1 is MDHEN and CDR2 is SYDVKM in the germline V gene. This CDR3 has 14 residues. The CDR3 bases are TGTGCCAGTTCTGGGGGGCCGTTCACAGATACGCAGTATTTT. This translates into CASSGGPFTDTQYF.

This chain uses TRBV15 with TRBJ2-7; D ambiguous. The ends were cut back, 1 base at V and 4 bases at J, with 8 bases in the middle. From germline, CDR1 is LNHNV and CDR2 YYDKDF (reference sequence). The CDR3 extends over 13 amino acids. CDR3 protein: CATSRAIKYEQYF. The CDR3 DNA reads as TGTGCCACCAGCAGAGCCATTAAATACGAGCAGTACTTC.

The rearrangement links TRBV6-2 or TRBV6-3 to TRBJ2-5, with 8 bases aligning to TRBD1. J was trimmed by 5 bases and V by 0 bases; bases with no gene match: 8. CDR1 and CDR2 from the germline V gene are MNHEY and SVGEGT. This CDR3 has 16 amino acids. CDR3 nucleotide sequence: TGTGCCAGCAGTTACTCGAAGCAGGGGGCGCGGGAGACCCAGTACTTC. Translated, it gives CASSYSKQGARETQYF.

With regard to this clonotype: A much bigger clone sits one base away, suggesting this may be a read error. V is TRBV20-1 and J is TRBJ1-5; unclear D gene. This CDR3 spans 15 amino acids. The germline V and J ends were trimmed by 6 bases and 3 bases, with 18 bases remaining between them. CDR1 is DFQATT and CDR2 is SNEGSKA in the germline V gene (reference sequence). The CDR3 here is CSARDPTRYNQPQHF. Here the CDR3 DNA reads TGCAGTGCCCGTGACCCGACAAGGTACAATCAGCCCCAGCATTTT.

The V call is TRBV20-1, the J call TRBJ2-7, with 9 bases aligning to TRBD1. Looked up from germline, CDR1 is DFQATT and CDR2 is SNEGSKA (reference sequence). The CDR3 runs to 14 residues. J gave up 1 base and V 6 bases, and 7 bases lay outside the gene matches. The CDR3 nucleotides read TGCAGTGCACCCTGGGACAGGGTATCCTACGAGCAGTACTTC. Protein: CSAPWDRVSYEQYF.

This clonotype was found many times. V gene TRBV9 combines with J gene TRBJ2-3; 10 nucleotides agree with TRBD2. CDR1 SGDLS and CDR2 YYNGEE come from the germline V gene. V gave up 3 bases and J gave up 6 bases; unmatched junction bases: 7. The CDR3 covers 15 residues. The CDR3 here is CASSASGRGADTQYF. The CDR3 bases are TGTGCCAGCAGCGCTAGCGGGAGAGGGGCGGATACGCAGTATTTT.

This chain joins TRBV3-1 and TRBJ2-7; D is ambiguous. In germline, CDR1 is LGHDT, CDR2 YNNKEL (reference sequence). This CDR3 is 15 amino acids long. Trimming stripped 4 bases from V and 0 bases from J, with 13 bases between. CDR3 DNA sequence: TGTGCCAGCAGCCCCCTTTCGGGCGGCTCCTACGAGCAGTACTTC. Protein: CASSPLSGGSYEQYF.

The chain employs TRBV7-3 and TRBJ2-7; TRBD2 might be the D (5 bases). The ends were cut back, 1 base at V and 3 bases at J, with 13 bases in the middle. Germline V gene sequence: CDR1 SGHTA, CDR2 FQGTGA. This CDR3 spans 15 amino acids. In nucleotides, the CDR3 is TGTGCCAGCAGCTTAAGAGAGGGATTAGGCTACGAGCAGTACTTC. Encoded protein: CASSLREGLGYEQYF.

This clonotype has ten or more counts. The CDR3 coding sequence is TGTGCCAGCAGTCTGGGACAGGGATCTAACTATGGCTACACCTTC. Its translation is CASSLGQGSNYGYTF. The chain combines TRBV2 with TRBJ1-2, with TRBD1 matching 9 bases. V shed 5 bases, J shed 0 bases, and the junction held 4 bases outside the gene matches. Germline V gene data show CDR1 as SNHLY and CDR2 as FYNNEI. This CDR3 has 15 residues.

Points on this clonotype: A read error may explain this, as a much larger clone is one base away. This rearrangement joins TRBV5-1 to TRBJ2-2; 9 bases line up with TRBD2. Germline V lookup: CDR1 SGHRS, CDR2 YFSETQ. The CDR3 is made up of 15 amino acids. The V segment lost 0 bases and the J segment 3 bases; nucleotides outside the gene matches: 0. This CDR3 is CASSLGLADTGELFF. CDR3 nucleotide sequence: TGCGCCAGCAGCTTGGGACTAGCGGACACCGGGGAGCTGTTTTTT. The full variable domain, in which reference TRBV5-1 and TRBJ2-2 provide the parts outside the CDR3, is KAGVTQTPRYLIKTRGQQVTLSCSPISGHRSVSWYQQTPGQGLQFLFEYFSETQRNKGNFPGRFSGRQFSNSRSEMNVSTLELGDSALYLCASSLGLADTGELFFGEGSRLTVL.

This clonotype was seen a few times. A read error may produce the germline difference seen at one junction end. The chain links TRBV5-1 to TRBJ1-1, with unresolved D. The CDR3 consists of 13 residues. Looked up from germline, CDR1 is SGHRS and CDR2 is YFSETQ. For the CDR3, the DNA is TGTGCCAGCAGCTTGCAAAGTCAGACTGAAGCTTTCTTT. Its protein product is CASSLQSQTEAFF.

V gene TRBV10-3 combines with J gene TRBJ2-1; the D gene could be TRBD1 or TRBD2 (5 bases each). Trimming cost V 4 bases and J 6 bases, with 10 bases left between them. Germline-derived CDR1 and CDR2 are ENHRY and SYGVKD. This CDR3 has 13 residues. CDR3 sequence: CAISVEGPNEQFF. CDR3 bases: TGTGCCATCAGTGTTGAGGGGCCCAATGAGCAGTTCTTC.

This chain joins TRBV7-2 and TRBJ2-7; a possible D gene is TRBD2 (5 bases). Trimming removed 4 bases at V and 1 base at J, with 14 bases between. CDR1 SGHTA and CDR2 FQGNSA come from the germline V gene. The CDR3 has 15 residues. In nucleotides, the CDR3 is TGTGCCAGCAGCTCGAGGAGCGGACTTTCCTACGAGCAGTACTTC. It is translated as CASSSRSGLSYEQYF.

The table lists this clonotype with a few counts. The chain employs TRBV10-3 and TRBJ1-4, with a weak D call TRBD1 (5 bases). The CDR3 has 14 residues. V dropped 6 bases and J dropped 0 bases, with 8 bases sitting between them. Germline V CDR1 and CDR2: ENHRY, SYGVKD. The CDR3 DNA reads as TGTGCCATCAGCGACAGTGCAACTAATGAAAAACTGTTTTTT. Protein sequence: CAISDSATNEKLFF.

The chain is built from TRBV12-3 or TRBV12-4 and TRBJ2-4, with TRBD1 as a possible D gene (5 bases). The tail of the sequence fits TRBJ2-7 better, so the J call may be wrong. The CDR3 has 12 amino acids. Written as DNA, the CDR3 is TGTGCCAGCAGTTTAACGCAGGGCGAGCAGTACTTC. Encoded protein: CASSLTQGEQYF.

Only a few counts were recorded for this clonotype. CDR3 sequence reads: CSARDQRREGNEQFF. The CDR3 DNA reads TGCAGTGCTAGAGATCAGAGGCGGGAGGGCAATGAGCAGTTCTTC. This chain links TRBV20-1 with TRBJ2-1, with 9 nucleotides matching TRBD2. Germline V gene data show CDR1 as DFQATT and CDR2 as SNEGSKA (reference sequence). With V trimmed by 0 bases and J by 6 bases, 6 bases remained unmatched. This CDR3 is 15 amino acids long.

Only a few counts were recorded for this clonotype. The J gene is TRBJ2-7, the V gene TRBV12-3 or TRBV12-4; D is uncertain. This CDR3 is 14 amino acids long. Trimming stripped 8 bases from V and 2 bases from J, with 16 bases between. The CDR3 sequence is CASGHSGGAYEQYF. The CDR3 nucleotides are TGTGCCAGCGGGCACTCGGGCGGAGCCTACGAGCAGTACTTC.

A few counts support this clonotype. The chain uses TRBV6-2 or TRBV6-3 and TRBJ2-7; either TRBD1 or TRBD2 may fit D (6 bases each). V was trimmed by 7 bases and J by 0 bases, leaving 16 bases between them. The CDR3 length is 15 residues. Germline assignment: CDR1 MNHEY and CDR2 SVGEGT. CDR3 in DNA: TGTGCCAGCAACAAAGGCAGGGGAGGCTCCTACGAGCAGTACTTC. As protein: CASNKGRGGSYEQYF.